One and the same sample provided the 25 T cell receptor beta chains below, sequenced in a study of T cell responses to AZD1222 COVID-19 vaccine (dated by TCRdb to the early 2020s). Library creation used the immunoSEQ multiplex PCR assay. TCRdb re-hosts the immuneACCESS table, in-frame sequences only. Its copies lack some clones; in the studies checked, an unresolved V gene accounts for under half of them, and the cause for the rest is not known. Here the sample has about 76,000 clones; 90% occur a single time. The ten largest clones represent roughly 4.2% of the sample. In light of the paper, this sample's time point label describes: baseline before first vaccination. Material: peripheral blood, obtained on day 0 of AZD1222 vaccination. The receptors come from an adult in good health.

The V gene is TRBV10-3, the J gene TRBJ1-2; 8 bases are shared with TRBD1. Trimming removed 0 bases from V and 7 bases from J; junction bases left unmatched: 7. The germline gives CDR1 ENHRY, CDR2 SYGVKD. The CDR3 is made up of 15 amino acids. The CDR3 DNA reads as TGTGCCATCAGTGAGTCTCGGCAGGGGGCGCGTGGCTACACCTTC. Protein: CAISESRQGARGYTF.

This sequence joins TRBV7-6 and TRBJ1-5; D is ambiguous. Germline V CDR1 and CDR2: SGHVS, FNYEAQ. V gave up 1 base and J gave up 7 bases, with 8 bases separating them. The length of the CDR3 is 13 residues. The CDR3 reads CASSLGGEQPQHF. The CDR3 bases are TGTGCCAGCAGCTTAGGTGGAGAACAGCCCCAGCATTTT.

The rearrangement links TRBV5-8 to TRBJ1-6, with a weak D call TRBD1 (6 bases). This CDR3 has 16 residues. V dropped 9 bases and J dropped 0 bases, with 16 bases sitting between them. CDR1 SGHTS and CDR2 YDEGEE come from the germline V gene. CDR3 sequence reads: CATGETDTSYNSPLHF. The CDR3 nucleotides are TGTGCCACAGGGGAGACCGACACCTCCTATAATTCACCCCTCCACTTT. Variable domain in full (rest from reference TRBV5-8 and TRBJ1-6): EAGVTQSPTHLIKTRGQQATLRCSPISGHTSVYWYQQALGLGLQFLLWYDEGEERNRGNFPPRFSGRQFPNYSSELNVNALELEDSALYLCATGETDTSYNSPLHFGNGTRLTVT.

In its sample, this clone ranks as medium-sized (0.01 to 0.1%). This rearrangement joins TRBV2 to TRBJ2-1, with 8 nucleotides matching TRBD2. The ends lost 8 bases at V and 8 bases at J; junction bases unmatched: 14. The CDR3 runs to 15 residues. The germline V gene encodes CDR1 SNHLY and CDR2 FYNNEI. The CDR3 DNA sequence: TGTGCCAGCCGAGAAAGGACTAGCAGGTTGGATGAGCAGTTCTTC. Amino acid sequence: CASRERTSRLDEQFF. Combining the CDR3 with reference TRBV2 and TRBJ2-1 gives the whole variable domain EPEVTQTPSHQVTQMGQEVILRCVPISNHLYFYWYRQILGQKVEFLVSFYNNEISEKSEIFDDQFSVERPDGSNFTLKIRSTKLEDSAMYFCASRERTSRLDEQFFGPGTRLTVL.

V usage is TRBV7-9 and J usage is TRBJ2-3; D might be TRBD1 or TRBD2, each matching 5 bases. Per the germline V gene, CDR1 is SEHNR and CDR2 is FQNEAQ (reference sequence). The V end lost 2 bases, the J end lost 3 bases, and 15 bases lay between the germline ends. The CDR3 covers 16 residues. The CDR3 DNA reads TGTGCCAGCAGCTTATGGGTCAGCTGGGGGACAGATACGCAGTATTTT. Protein product: CASSLWVSWGTDTQYF.

The chain is built from TRBV2 and TRBJ1-1, with unresolved D. This CDR3 contains 17 residues. V shed 3 bases and J shed 1 base, with 18 bases lying between them. The germline CDR1 and CDR2 sequences are SNHLY and FYNNEI. DNA for the CDR3: TGTGCCAGCAGTGACGGGTTGGGTAGAGGACGGAACACTGAAGCTTTCTTT. It yields the protein CASSDGLGRGRNTEAFF.

The V gene is TRBV3-1 (or the pseudogene TRBV3-2), the J gene TRBJ2-3; D is uncertain. CDR3 length equals 12 residues. The V gene lost 0 bases and the J gene lost 7 bases, with 5 bases spanning the gap. From germline, CDR1 is LGHDT and CDR2 YNNKEL (reference sequence). CDR3 nucleotide sequence: TGTGCCAGCAGCCAAGAATCTCATACGCAGTATTTT. This sequence encodes CASSQESHTQYF.

This clone was counted once. The V and J genes are TRBV9 and TRBJ2-7; 12 bases line up with TRBD2. CDR1 SGDLS and CDR2 YYNGEE come from the germline V gene. The CDR3 is 21 amino acids. The ends lost 1 base at V and 7 bases at J; junction bases unmatched: 24. CDR3: CASSVSPSGTSGQKLMPEQYF. The CDR3 nucleotides are TGTGCCAGCAGCGTAAGTCCATCTGGGACTAGCGGGCAAAAGTTAATGCCGGAGCAGTACTTC.

V usage is TRBV7-8 and J usage is TRBJ2-2, with D unresolved. In germline, CDR1 is SGHVS, CDR2 FQNEAQ. This CDR3 is built from 13 residues. The germline V and J ends were trimmed by 7 bases and 6 bases, with 12 bases remaining between them. In DNA form, the CDR3 reads TGTGCCAGCACCACCCAGTCTTCCGGGGAGCTGTTTTTT. This codes for CASTTQSSGELFF.

This clone was detected only once. The V call is TRBV21-1, the J call TRBJ2-2; the table calls TRBD2, which could not be checked here. TRBV21-1 is assigned pseudogene status. The CDR3 is 16 amino acids. CDR3 bases: TGTGCCAGCAACTCTTGGATGCGGCAGAACACCGGGGAGCTGTTTTTT. Protein product: CASNSWMRQNTGELFF.

The V call is TRBV5-4, the J call TRBJ2-5, with D possibly being TRBD1 (5 bases). Germline-derived CDR1 and CDR2 are SGHNT and YYREEE (reference sequence). The CDR3 is 14 amino acids. The V end was cut by 6 bases, the J end by 3 bases, with 15 bases between. In DNA, the CDR3 is TGTGCCAGCACCCAATTCGCCAGGGAAGAGACCCAGTACTTC. Translating gives CASTQFAREETQYF.

The chain has TRBV6-5 and TRBJ2-4; D remains ambiguous. Germline V gene lookup returns CDR1 MNHEY and CDR2 SVGAGI. The V end was cut by 0 bases, the J end by 0 bases, with 9 bases between. The CDR3 runs 16 residues. CDR3 sequence reads: CASSYSRLLAKNIQYF. DNA of the CDR3: TGTGCCAGCAGTTACTCCAGGTTACTAGCCAAAAACATTCAGTACTTC.

This clone has a single count. The chain uses TRBV4-2 and TRBJ1-1; D is perhaps TRBD1 (5 bases). The CDR3 is 15 residues long. Trimming removed 0 bases from V and 3 bases from J, with 11 bases in between. Germline V CDR1 and CDR2: LGHNA, YNFKEQ. CDR3 bases: TGTGCCAGCAGCCAAGACCCGGGGACGGACACTGAAGCTTTCTTT. Protein: CASSQDPGTDTEAFF.

V gene TRBV7-3 combines with J gene TRBJ1-1; 11 nucleotides agree with TRBD1. The CDR3 spans 15 residues. Germline V lookup: CDR1 SGHTA, CDR2 FQGTGA. The V segment lost 5 bases and the J segment 5 bases; nucleotides outside the gene matches: 7. The CDR3 loop reads CASSPDRGQGTEAFF. The CDR3 DNA is TGTGCCAGCAGCCCGGACAGGGGGCAAGGTACTGAAGCTTTCTTT.

In this sample, this clone turned up a few times. V usage is TRBV7-9 and J usage is TRBJ2-5; a possible D gene is TRBD1 (5 bases). The CDR3 loop spans 14 amino acids. Germline-derived CDR1 and CDR2 are SEHNR and FQNEAQ (reference sequence). V lost 5 bases and J 3 bases, leaving 13 bases between the germline ends. CDR3 sequence (DNA): TGTGCCAGCAGCCCCAACCCGACAGAAGAGACCCAGTACTTC. Translating it yields CASSPNPTEETQYF.

The V gene is TRBV6-5, the J gene TRBJ1-1; a weak D match, TRBD1 (6 bases). CDR3 size: 13 residues. Trimming removed 7 bases from V and 2 bases from J, with 11 bases in between. Germline V lookup: CDR1 MNHEY, CDR2 SVGAGI. CDR3 in amino acids: CASTTGGNTEAFF. CDR3 bases: TGTGCCAGCACAACCGGGGGCAACACTGAAGCTTTCTTT.

V gene TRBV30 combines with J gene TRBJ1-3; D not resolved. CDR1 GTSNPN and CDR2 SVGIG come from the germline V gene (reference sequence). Trimming left V 0 bases short and J 5 bases short, with 2 bases between. CDR3 length equals 11 residues. For the CDR3, the DNA is TGTGCCTGGAGTGTTAGAAACACCATATATTTT. Amino acids: CAWSVRNTIYF.

The chain uses TRBV7-9 and TRBJ2-1; the D gene could be TRBD1 or TRBD2 (5 bases each). The CDR3 contains 16 residues. V was clipped by 1 base and J by 0 bases, with 10 bases between them. Germline V gene data show CDR1 as SEHNR and CDR2 as FQNEAQ (reference sequence). The CDR3 is CASSLGWGSSYNEQFF. CDR3 nucleotide sequence: TGTGCCAGCAGCTTAGGATGGGGGTCCTCCTACAATGAGCAGTTCTTC.

The chain is built from TRBV11-3 and TRBJ2-7; 9 bases match TRBD2. CDR1 is SGHNT, CDR2 YENEEA, per germline. With 0 bases clipped from V and 3 bases from J, the junction kept 9 bases outside the gene matches. The CDR3 contains 17 residues. CDR3 amino acids: CASSLDRGIAGVYEQYF. The CDR3 region has the DNA TGTGCCAGCAGCTTAGATCGCGGGATAGCGGGAGTCTACGAGCAGTACTTC.

CDR3 protein: CATSDLVSSGSNEQFF. The CDR3 bases are TGTGCCACCAGTGATTTGGTCTCTAGCGGGAGTAATGAGCAGTTCTTC. The genes are TRBV24-1 and TRBJ2-1, with 10 positions matching TRBD2. Germline assignment: CDR1 KGHDR and CDR2 SFDVKD. The V gene end was trimmed by 0 bases and the J gene end by 7 bases; junction bases not matched to a gene: 5. The CDR3 has 16 residues.

CDR3 region: CSVLGRSYEQYF. Written as DNA, the CDR3 is TGCAGCGTTCTTGGTCGTAGCTACGAGCAGTACTTC. The J gene is TRBJ2-7, the V gene TRBV29-1; no definite D call. The CDR3 loop spans 12 amino acids. The germline gives CDR1 SQVTM, CDR2 ANQGSEA. With 5 bases removed from V and 3 bases from J, the gap between germline ends came to 11 bases.

This clone was seen more than once but under ten times. This chain connects TRBV6-1 to TRBJ1-5; D possibly corresponds to TRBD1 (5 bases). Germline CDR1 reads MNHNS; CDR2 reads SASEGT. The CDR3 spans 14 residues. Trimming left V 3 bases short and J 2 bases short, with 8 bases between. In DNA, the CDR3 is TGTGCCAGCAGTGACAGGGTCGGCAATCAGCCCCAGCATTTT. This translates into CASSDRVGNQPQHF.

V and J are TRBV29-1 and TRBJ2-7; the D gene could be TRBD1 or TRBD2 (5 bases each). This CDR3 is 12 amino acids long. Germline V gene lookup returns CDR1 SQVTM and CDR2 ANQGSEA. V lost 1 base, J lost 5 bases, and 9 bases lay in between. CDR3 protein: CSVEGDVNEQYF. The CDR3 region has the DNA TGCAGCGTTGAAGGGGACGTAAACGAGCAGTACTTC.

CDR3 loop: CASSLSGAGYEQYF. CDR3 nucleotide sequence: TGTGCCAGCAGTTTGTCGGGAGCAGGGTATGAGCAGTACTTC. V is TRBV27 and J is TRBJ2-7; a possible D gene is TRBD2 (6 bases). This CDR3 contains 14 residues. Trimming shortened V by 3 bases and J by 7 bases, and 16 bases separated the two germline ends. Per the germline V gene, CDR1 is MNHEY and CDR2 is SMNVEV (reference sequence).

This clone was seen only once. V and J are TRBV29-1 and TRBJ1-2; D gene ambiguous. The CDR3 loop spans 13 amino acids. Trimming shortened V by 4 bases and J by 4 bases, and 13 bases separated the two germline ends. Germline loops: CDR1 SQVTM, CDR2 ANQGSEA. The CDR3 bases are TGCAGCGTTGGCGCCGGAAGTTCCTATGGCTACACCTTC. Protein sequence: CSVGAGSSYGYTF.